These T cell receptor beta chains were read from a single sample in a study of T cell responses to AZD1222 COVID-19 vaccine. The protocol was immunoSEQ multiplex PCR, while the TCRdb copy is restricted to in-frame clones and leaves out a portion. This sample has about 140,000 clones, with 92% found just once. The sample was peripheral blood, taken on day 0 of AZD1222 vaccination. These receptors came from an adult in good health. Each CDR3 is given with its conserved first and last residue. Fields, in order: D gene, clone size, V gene, J gene, CDR3 DNA, CDR3 protein. D genes are given only for firm matches. Clone size is shown for a subset of rows, as once, few, many or a class of expanded clone.

>NA|NA|TRBV19|TRBJ1-1
TGTGCCAGTGGACGGTCAGACGCGAACACTGAAGCTTTCTTT
CASGRSDANTEAFF
>TRBD1|NA|TRBV18|TRBJ1-3
TGTGCCAGCTCACCGGCAATGACAGGGGACGGAAACACCATATATTTT
CASSPAMTGDGNTIYF
>NA|NA|TRBV28|TRBJ1-4
TGTGCCAGCAGTCCGCAGGGAGGGAAAAATGAAAAACTGTTTTTT
CASSPQGGKNEKLFF
>NA|NA|TRBV7-9|TRBJ1-1
TGTGCCAGCAGCTTAGTTGAGGGGCTAGCTGAAGCTTTCTTT
CASSLVEGLAEAFF
>TRBD2|few|TRBV7-9|TRBJ2-7
TGTGCCAGCAGCTCCAGCGGGAGGAGCTCCTACGAGCAGTACTTC
CASSSSGRSSYEQYF
>TRBD2|NA|TRBV3-1/TRBV3-2|TRBJ2-7
TGTGCCAGCAGCGAAACTAGCGATGCCTCCTACGAGCAGTACTTC
CASSETSDASYEQYF
>NA|NA|TRBV24-1|TRBJ1-2
TGTGCCACCAGTGATGCGGACCTGAACTATGGCTACACCTTC
CATSDADLNYGYTF
>NA|NA|TRBV24-1|TRBJ1-1
TGTGCCACCAGTGATCCCCAAGGGGCTGAAGCTTTCTTT
CATSDPQGAEAFF
>TRBD1|NA|TRBV28|TRBJ1-1
TGTGCCAGCAACGACAGGGCAAACACTGAAGCTTTCTTT
CASNDRANTEAFF
>NA|NA|TRBV28|TRBJ1-5
TGTGCCAGCAGTTTTGGAGGGGACGGCAATCAGCCCCAGCATTTT
CASSFGGDGNQPQHF
>TRBD1|NA|TRBV28|TRBJ1-1
TGTGCCAGCAGTTCCCCCGGGGACAGCCTGGGGGAAACTGAAGCTTTCTTT
CASSSPGDSLGETEAFF
>NA|NA|TRBV5-1|TRBJ2-1
TGCGCCAGCAGCCCCCTGGCGGGCGTAACCCTGGGTGAGCAGTTCTTC
CASSPLAGVTLGEQFF
>NA|few|TRBV7-9|TRBJ1-5
TGTGCCAGCAGCTTAGAGGCTCAGCCCCAGCATTTT
CASSLEAQPQHF
>NA|NA|TRBV15|TRBJ2-5
TGTGCCACCAGCAGGGTAGCACAGAGCTTTGAGACCCAGTACTTC
CATSRVAQSFETQYF
>TRBD1|NA|TRBV5-1|TRBJ2-5
TGCGCCAGCAGCCTAGGGACAGGACAAGAGACCCAGTACTTC
CASSLGTGQETQYF
>NA|NA|TRBV5-4|TRBJ2-7
TGTGCCAGCAGCCATCGTGGGCGATTCCCAACCTACGAGCAGTACTTC
CASSHRGRFPTYEQYF
>NA|NA|TRBV4-2|TRBJ1-6
TGTGCCAGCAGCCAACAACTGACGAATTCACCCCTCCACTTT
CASSQQLTNSPLHF
>NA|once|TRBV27|TRBJ1-1
TGTGCCAGCACCAGTTACAGGACCATGAACACTGAAGCTTTCTTT
CASTSYRTMNTEAFF
>NA|NA|TRBV7-2|TRBJ1-5
TGTGCCAGCAGCCGAATAGACAGCCAGCCCCAGCATTTT
CASSRIDSQPQHF
>NA|NA|TRBV27|TRBJ1-3
TGTGCCAGCAGTTTACAGGGCTCTGGAAACACCATATATTTT
CASSLQGSGNTIYF
>TRBD1|NA|TRBV28|TRBJ1-2
TGTGCCAGCAGTGGACAGGTGAGCGGCTACACCTTC
CASSGQVSGYTF
>TRBD1|NA|TRBV28|TRBJ1-2
TGTGCCAGCAGAGAAGGGACAGGGGAGGGCTACACCTTC
CASREGTGEGYTF
>NA|NA|TRBV2|TRBJ1-4
TGTGCCAGCAGGCGACAGGACCTGAATAATGAAAAACTGTTTTTT
CASRRQDLNNEKLFF
>NA|NA|TRBV24-1|TRBJ2-1
TGTGCCACCAGTGATCCATTCTTAGGGCACAACAATGAGCAGTTCTTC
CATSDPFLGHNNEQFF
>NA|NA|TRBV28|TRBJ1-2
TGTGCCAGCAGTTTTGGGGGGGGCGCAGGATATGGCTACACCTTC
CASSFGGGAGYGYTF
>NA|once|TRBV5-1|TRBJ1-1
TGCGCCAGCAGCTTGGCCTATTCAGGGGAAGTCATGAACACTGAAGCTTTCTTT
CASSLAYSGEVMNTEAFF
>TRBD1|NA|TRBV3-1/TRBV3-2|TRBJ1-2
TGTGCCAGCAGCCAAGAGTGGGACAGATATGGCTACACCTTC
CASSQEWDRYGYTF